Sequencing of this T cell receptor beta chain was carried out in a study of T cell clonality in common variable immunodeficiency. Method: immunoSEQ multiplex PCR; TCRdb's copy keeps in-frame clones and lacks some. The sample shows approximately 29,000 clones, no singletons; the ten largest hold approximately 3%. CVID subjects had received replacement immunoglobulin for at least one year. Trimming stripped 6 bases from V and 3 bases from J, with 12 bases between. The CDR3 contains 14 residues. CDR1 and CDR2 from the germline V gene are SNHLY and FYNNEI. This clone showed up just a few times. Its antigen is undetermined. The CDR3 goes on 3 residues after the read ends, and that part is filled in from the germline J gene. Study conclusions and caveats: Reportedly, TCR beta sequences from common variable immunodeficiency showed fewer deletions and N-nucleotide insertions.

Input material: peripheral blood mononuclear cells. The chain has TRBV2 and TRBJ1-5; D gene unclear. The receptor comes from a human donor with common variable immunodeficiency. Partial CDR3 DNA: TGTGCCAGCAGCGGAGGGTTCCCCAATCAGCCC. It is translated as CASSGGFPNQP. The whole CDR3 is CASSGGFPNQPQHF.